This T cell receptor (beta chain) was sequenced during a study of T cell responses to AZD1222 COVID-19 vaccine. Pooled together were second doses at about 4 or about 12 weeks. Repertoires were generated with immunoSEQ multiplex PCR, while TCRdb's copy carries only in-frame clones and drops some. The data contain fewer than 90,000 clones, roughly 90% of them singletons. About this clone itself: Its cognate antigen is unknown.

Per the germline V gene, CDR1 is MNHEY and CDR2 is SVGEGT. This CDR3 is built from 14 residues. Between the trimmed V and J ends, which lost 4 bases and 2 bases, there was a span of 10 bases. The study, taken as a whole, reports: Donors skewed white British and female; clonal diversity was possibly underestimated. Repertoires were obtained only post-peak T cell response.

The TCR was taken from an adult who received the AZD1222 COVID-19 vaccine. The chain employs TRBV6-2 or TRBV6-3 and TRBJ2-3; D remains ambiguous. The source material was peripheral blood, sampled 28 days after the second AZD1222 dose. The CDR3 protein is CASSFARATDTQYF. The CDR3 coding sequence is TGTGCCAGCAGTTTTGCTAGGGCCACAGATACGCAGTATTTT.